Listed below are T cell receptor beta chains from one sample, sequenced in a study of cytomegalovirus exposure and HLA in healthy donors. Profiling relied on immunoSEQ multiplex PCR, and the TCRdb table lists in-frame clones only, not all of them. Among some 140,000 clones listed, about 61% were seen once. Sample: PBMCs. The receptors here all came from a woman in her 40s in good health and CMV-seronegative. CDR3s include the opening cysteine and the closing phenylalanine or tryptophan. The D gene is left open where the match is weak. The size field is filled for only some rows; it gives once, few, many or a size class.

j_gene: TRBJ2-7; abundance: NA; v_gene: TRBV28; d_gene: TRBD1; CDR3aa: CASSPYPDRALREQYF; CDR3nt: TGTGCCAGCAGTCCCTACCCCGACAGGGCCCTCCGCGAGCAGTACTTC
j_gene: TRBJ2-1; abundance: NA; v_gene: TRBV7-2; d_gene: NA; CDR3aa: CASSPDRSYNEQFF; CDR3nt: TGTGCCAGCAGCCCCGACAGGTCTTACAATGAGCAGTTCTTC
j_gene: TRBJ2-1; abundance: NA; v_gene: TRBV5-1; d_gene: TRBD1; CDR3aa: CASSLRTGGNEQFF; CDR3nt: TGCGCCAGCAGCTTGAGGACAGGTGGGAATGAGCAGTTCTTC
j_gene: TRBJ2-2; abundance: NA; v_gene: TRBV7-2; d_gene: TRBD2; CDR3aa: CASSLQPSGGAGGELFF; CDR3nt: TGTGCCAGCAGCTTACAGCCTAGCGGGGGGGCCGGCGGGGAGCTGTTTTTT
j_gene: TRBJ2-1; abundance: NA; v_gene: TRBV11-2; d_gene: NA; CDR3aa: CASSALDRQFF; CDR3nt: TGTGCCAGCAGCGCCCTCGATAGGCAGTTCTTC
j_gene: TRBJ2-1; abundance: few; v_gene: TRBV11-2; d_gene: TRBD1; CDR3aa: CASSPTTTTGAQFF; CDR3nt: TGTGCCAGCAGCCCGACCACAACTACAGGGGCGCAGTTCTTC
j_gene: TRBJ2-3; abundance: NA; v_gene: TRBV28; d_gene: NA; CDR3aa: CASSGGQGLVGTQYF; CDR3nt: TGTGCCAGCAGTGGGGGCCAGGGGTTGGTGGGTACGCAGTATTTT
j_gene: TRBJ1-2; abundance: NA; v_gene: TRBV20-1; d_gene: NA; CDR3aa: CSGGNYGYTF; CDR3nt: TGCAGCGGCGGAAACTATGGCTACACCTTC
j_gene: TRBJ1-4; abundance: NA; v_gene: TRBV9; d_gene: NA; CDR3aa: CASSAEEEGLNEKLFF; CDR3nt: TGTGCCAGCAGTGCAGAGGAGGAGGGCCTTAATGAAAAACTGTTTTTT
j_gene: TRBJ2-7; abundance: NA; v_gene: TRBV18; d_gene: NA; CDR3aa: CASSPGQRTYEQYF; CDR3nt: TGTGCCAGCTCCCCTGGACAGCGAACCTACGAGCAGTACTTC
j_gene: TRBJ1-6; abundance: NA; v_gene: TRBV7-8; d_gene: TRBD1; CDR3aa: CASSGTAVSPLHF; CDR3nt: TGTGCCAGCAGCGGGACAGCGGTTTCACCCCTCCACTTT
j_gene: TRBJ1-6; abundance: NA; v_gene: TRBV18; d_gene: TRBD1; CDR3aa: CASSSDRGGSPLHF; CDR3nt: TGTGCCAGCTCAAGCGACAGGGGAGGTTCACCCCTCCACTTT
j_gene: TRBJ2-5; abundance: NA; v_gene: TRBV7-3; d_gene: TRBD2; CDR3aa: CASSSGLAGGQETQYF; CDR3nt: TGTGCCAGCAGCTCAGGACTAGCGGGGGGGCAAGAGACCCAGTACTTC
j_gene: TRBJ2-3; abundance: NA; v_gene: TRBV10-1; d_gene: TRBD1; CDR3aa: CASSKSTGSADTQYF; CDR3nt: TGCGCCAGCAGTAAATCGACAGGGAGCGCAGATACGCAGTATTTT
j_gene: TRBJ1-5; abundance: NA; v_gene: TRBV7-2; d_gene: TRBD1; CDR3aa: CASSSGGWSNQPQHF; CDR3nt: TGTGCCAGCAGCTCAGGGGGCTGGAGCAATCAGCCCCAGCATTTT
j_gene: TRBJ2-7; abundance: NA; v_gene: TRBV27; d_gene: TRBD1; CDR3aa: CASKLVPGQDSYEQYF; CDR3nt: TGTGCCAGCAAACTAGTACCGGGACAGGACTCCTACGAGCAGTACTTC
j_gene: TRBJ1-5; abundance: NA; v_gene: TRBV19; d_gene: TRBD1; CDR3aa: CASSSPGQGIWDSNQPQHF; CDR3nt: TGTGCCAGTAGTTCCCCGGGACAGGGGATTTGGGATAGCAATCAGCCCCAGCATTTT
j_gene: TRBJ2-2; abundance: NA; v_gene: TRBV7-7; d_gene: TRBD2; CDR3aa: CASSPGGRAGELFF; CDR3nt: TGTGCCAGCAGCCCGGGGGGGCGTGCCGGGGAGCTGTTTTTT
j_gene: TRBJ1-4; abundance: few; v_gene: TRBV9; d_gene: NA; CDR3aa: CASSAEQGSTTNEKLFF; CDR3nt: TGTGCCAGCAGCGCCGAACAGGGTTCGACAACTAATGAAAAACTGTTTTTT
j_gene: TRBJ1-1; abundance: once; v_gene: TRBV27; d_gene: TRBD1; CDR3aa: CASSLGRGDGAFF; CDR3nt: TGTGCCAGCAGTCTAGGCAGGGGGGACGGGGCTTTCTTT
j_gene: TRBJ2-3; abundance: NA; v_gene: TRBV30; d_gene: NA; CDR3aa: CAWSVAGMSTDTQYF; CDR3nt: TGTGCCTGGAGTGTGGCAGGGATGAGCACAGATACGCAGTATTTT
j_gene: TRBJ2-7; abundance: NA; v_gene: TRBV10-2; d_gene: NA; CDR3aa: CASRWGATYEQYF; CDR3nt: TGCGCCAGTAGATGGGGAGCAACCTACGAGCAGTACTTC